This is a list of T cell receptor beta chains from one sample in a study of T-cell memory formation after mild COVID-19. TCRdb analysed the 5' RACE reads with MiXCR anew, one entry per CDR3 protein. The top ten clones hold about 8.6% of a sample with 550,000 to 650,000 distinct CDR3 sequences, 17% of them seen once. Specimen: PBMCs or a T cell subset sorted from them (not recorded which). These receptors originate from an adult woman who had mild COVID-19 (a few samples of this study predate the infection). Cell type and time point are not known. Both conserved end residues are part of each CDR3. D genes are given only for firm matches. Part of the rows lack a size; the others show once, few, many or a class for expanded clones.

v_gene	j_gene	abundance	d_gene	CDR3nt	CDR3aa
TRBV14	TRBJ2-7	.	.	TGTGCCAGCAGCCAAGTCGTTGGGGGAGAGCAGTACTTC	CASSQVVGGEQYF
TRBV20-1	TRBJ1-5	.	.	TGCAGTGCTAAGGTCAGAGAGCAGCCCCAGCATTTT	CSAKVREQPQHF
TRBV4-3	TRBJ2-1	.	.	TGCGCCAGCAGCCGCTCTATTCCGGGCCTTAGGGGCAATGAGCAGTTCTTC	CASSRSIPGLRGNEQFF
TRBV12-3/TRBV12-4	TRBJ1-5	.	.	TGTGCCAGCACCATCGGTAGGGACCGGGTCAATCAGCCCCAGCATTTT	CASTIGRDRVNQPQHF
TRBV3-1	TRBJ1-6	few	.	TGTGCCAGCAGCCAAGGCACGGATAATTCACCCCTCCACTTT	CASSQGTDNSPLHF
TRBV6-2/TRBV6-3	TRBJ2-3	.	TRBD2	TGTGCCAGCAGTCCCCTCCTCCCAATTCGCGGGGGGCGGGCAGATACGCAGTATTTT	CASSPLLPIRGGRADTQYF
TRBV27	TRBJ2-7	many	TRBD2	TGTGCCACCTGGACTAGCGGGAGTTCCTACGAGCAGTACTTC	CATWTSGSSYEQYF
TRBV29-1	TRBJ2-6	.	.	TGCAGCGTACGCGGACAGCAAAAGAGCTCTGGGGCCAACGTCCTGACTTTC	CSVRGQQKSSGANVLTF
TRBV19	TRBJ2-3	.	.	TGTGCCAGCCAGGGATTTACTCCCCGCACAGATACGCAGTATTTT	CASQGFTPRTDTQYF
TRBV6-5	TRBJ2-1	few	TRBD1	TGTGCCAGCAGACGTAGGACAGGGAGCAATGAGCAGTTCTTC	CASRRRTGSNEQFF
TRBV2	TRBJ1-1	.	TRBD1	TGTGCCAGCAGTGTGAGTACAGGGGCTCGCGAGGAAGCTTTCTTT	CASSVSTGAREEAFF
TRBV20-1	TRBJ2-7	few	.	TGCAGTGCTAGAACCCCCTCTAGTTACGAGCAGTACTTC	CSARTPSSYEQYF
TRBV19	TRBJ1-2	.	.	TGTGCCAGTAGTACAGGGACCGTCGGCACCTATGGCTACACCTTC	CASSTGTVGTYGYTF
TRBV15	TRBJ2-7	.	TRBD1	TGTGCCACCAGCAGAGTGGGACAGGGAGATTACGAGCAGTACTTC	CATSRVGQGDYEQYF
TRBV12-3/TRBV12-4	TRBJ1-5	.	TRBD1	TGTGCCAGCAGTTCCAGGGGGATTAGCAATCAGCCCCAGCATTTT	CASSSRGISNQPQHF
TRBV10-3	TRBJ1-5	many	.	TGTGCCATCAGTGAATACAGGGAAGGGGCCCAGCATTTT	CAISEYREGAQHF